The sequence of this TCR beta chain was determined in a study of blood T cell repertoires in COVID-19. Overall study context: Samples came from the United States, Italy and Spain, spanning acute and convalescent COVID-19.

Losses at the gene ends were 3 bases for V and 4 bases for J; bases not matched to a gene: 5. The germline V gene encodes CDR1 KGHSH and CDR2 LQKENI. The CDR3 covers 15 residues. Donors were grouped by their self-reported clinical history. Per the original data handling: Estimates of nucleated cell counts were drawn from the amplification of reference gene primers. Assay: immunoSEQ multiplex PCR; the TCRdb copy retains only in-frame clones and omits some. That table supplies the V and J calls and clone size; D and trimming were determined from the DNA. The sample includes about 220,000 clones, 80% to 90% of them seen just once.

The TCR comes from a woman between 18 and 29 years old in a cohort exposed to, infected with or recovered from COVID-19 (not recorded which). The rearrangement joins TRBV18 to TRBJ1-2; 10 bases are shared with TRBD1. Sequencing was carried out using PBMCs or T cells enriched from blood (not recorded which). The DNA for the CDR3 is TGTGCCAGCTCACCCGAATGGACAGGGGGCTATGGCTACACCTTC. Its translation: CASSPEWTGGYGYTF.